Sequencing of this T cell receptor beta chain was carried out in a study of shared clonotypes between healthy human individuals. On the study more broadly: The donors, two women and three men, were aged 18 to 49.

Positively selected for CCR7, the CD45RO-negative cells used as naive CD8 cells excluded terminally differentiated effector memory CD45RA+ cells. The assay was immunoSEQ multiplex PCR, and TCRdb's table has in-frame clones only and misses some. In the table there are about 750,000 clones, 80% to 95% of which are singletons. Germline V lookup: CDR1 SGHRS, CDR2 YFSETQ. This CDR3 spans 14 amino acids. The V and J ends lost 1 base and 3 bases, in that order; junction bases with no gene match: 3. This rearrangement joins TRBV5-1 to TRBJ2-7, with 8 bases identical to TRBD2. The sequenced sample was naive CD8+ T cells sorted from blood. The receptor's source is a man under 40 in good health. CDR3 protein: CASSLPGRDYEQYF. The CDR3 DNA is TGCGCCAGCAGCTTGCCCGGGAGGGACTACGAGCAGTACTTC.